The 8 T cell receptor beta chains in this list originate from one sample, sequenced in a study of shared clonotypes between healthy human individuals. Data came from immunoSEQ multiplex PCR; TCRdb stores just in-frame clones and leaves some out. The top ten clones hold about 1.1% of a sample with millions of clones, about 95% of them seen once. CD8 cells regarded as naive lacked CD45RO, were positively chosen for CCR7, and omitted terminally differentiated effector memory CD45RA+ cells. The sequenced sample was naive CD8+ T cells sorted from blood. All receptors come from a man aged 18 to 35 in good health.

This chain links TRBV4-1 with TRBJ2-2, with D perhaps TRBD2 (6 bases). Trimming cost V 0 bases and J 3 bases, with 14 bases left between them. The length of the CDR3 is 17 residues. Germline CDR1 and CDR2: MGHRA and YSYEKL. Written as DNA, the CDR3 is TGCGCCAGCAGCCAAGAGACGACCTGGGAGGACACCGGGGAGCTGTTTTTT. Its translation is CASSQETTWEDTGELFF.

Notes on this clone: Within the sample, other DNA sequences also encode this same CDR3. The gene calls are TRBV5-4 and TRBJ2-7, with D unresolved. In germline, CDR1 is SGHNT, CDR2 YYREEE (reference sequence). The CDR3 has 14 residues. V lost 2 bases to trimming and J lost 2 bases, with 11 bases between them. The CDR3: CASSFKGSTYEQYF. The CDR3 DNA reads as TGTGCCAGCAGCTTTAAGGGAAGTACCTACGAGCAGTACTTC. The whole variable domain, remainder taken from reference TRBV5-4 and TRBJ2-7, is ETGVTQSPTHLIKTRGQQVTLRCSSQSGHNTVSWYQQALGQGPQFIFQYYREEENGRGNFPPRFSGLQFPNYSSELNVNALELDDSALYLCASSFKGSTYEQYFGPGTRLTVT.

The J gene is TRBJ2-1, the V gene TRBV7-9; TRBD2 matches at 7 bases. Unmatched junction bases numbered 0, after V lost 1 base and J lost 6 bases. The V gene's germline CDR1 is SEHNR and CDR2 FQNEAQ (reference sequence). This CDR3 has 13 amino acids. The CDR3 region has the DNA TGTGCCAGCAGCTTAGGGGAGGGCAATGAGCAGTTCTTC. Protein product: CASSLGEGNEQFF. Full variable domain (rest looked up from reference TRBV7-9 and TRBJ2-1): DTGVSQNPRHKITKRGQNVTFRCDPISEHNRLYWYRQTLGQGPEFLTYFQNEAQLEKSRLLSDRFSAERPKGSFSTLEIQRTEQGDSAMYLCASSLGEGNEQFFGPGTRLTVL.

Details on this clone: Within the sample, other DNA sequences also encode this same CDR3. The V and J genes are TRBV4-1 and TRBJ1-1; D is unresolved. CDR1 is MGHRA, CDR2 YSYEKL, per germline. The length of the CDR3 is 14 residues. Trimming cost V 1 base and J 1 base, with 7 bases left between them. CDR3 bases: TGCGCCAGCAGCCAAGTCGGCGGGAACACTGAAGCTTTCTTT. This gives the protein CASSQVGGNTEAFF.

This rearrangement joins TRBV7-9 to TRBJ2-7; 10 bases line up with TRBD1. Unmatched junction bases numbered 8, after V lost 4 bases and J lost 5 bases. Germline-derived CDR1 and CDR2 are SEHNR and FQNEAQ (reference sequence). This CDR3 comprises 15 residues. CDR3: CASSSGQGVMDEQYF. The CDR3 bases are TGTGCCAGCAGCTCAGGACAGGGGGTGATGGACGAGCAGTACTTC.

Concerning this clone itself: Other DNA sequences from this sample encode an identical CDR3 as well. The chain uses TRBV27 and TRBJ2-7; 8 nucleotides match TRBD1. In germline, CDR1 is MNHEY, CDR2 SMNVEV (reference sequence). This CDR3 comprises 16 residues. Trimming took 3 bases from V and 0 from J; bases not matched to a gene: 7. The CDR3 sequence: CASSFSTGESSYEQYF. The CDR3 nucleotides read TGTGCCAGCAGTTTCTCGACAGGGGAGAGCTCCTACGAGCAGTACTTC.

This chain links TRBV2 with TRBJ1-4; 10 nucleotides line up with TRBD1. Germline V gene lookup returns CDR1 SNHLY and CDR2 FYNNEI. The CDR3 spans 15 residues. Trimming took 9 bases from V and 6 from J; bases not matched to a gene: 10. The CDR3 reads CASPRQGAGDEKLFF. The CDR3 DNA reads as TGTGCCAGTCCAAGACAGGGGGCCGGGGATGAAAAACTGTTTTTT.

The rearrangement links TRBV7-9 to TRBJ1-6, with D tentatively TRBD1 (5 bases). V dropped 5 bases and J dropped 11 bases, with 19 bases sitting between them. Germline V gene lookup returns CDR1 SEHNR and CDR2 FQNEAQ (reference sequence). The CDR3 extends over 15 amino acids. The CDR3 loop is CASSPIGTGRTPLHF. In DNA form, the CDR3 reads TGTGCCAGCAGCCCCATCGGGACGGGAAGGACACCCCTCCACTTT. Looking up the rest from reference TRBV7-9 and TRBJ1-6 gives the full variable domain: DTGVSQNPRHKITKRGQNVTFRCDPISEHNRLYWYRQTLGQGPEFLTYFQNEAQLEKSRLLSDRFSAERPKGSFSTLEIQRTEQGDSAMYLCASSPIGTGRTPLHFGNGTRLTVT.